Below, 30 T cell receptor beta chains from the same sample are listed, as sequenced in a study of T-cell reconstitution after alpha-beta-depleted transplantation in children. For TCRbeta, the library was prepared with unique molecular identifiers. TCRdb re-derived calls from the PCR reads in MiXCR, one entry per CDR3 protein. The sample lists around 93,000 distinct CDR3 sequences, 8% to 9% occurring once. The sample consisted of PBMCs from the stem cell graft donor, taken from the stem cell graft. The receptor source for this set is a human donor who donated a stem cell graft to a child with congenital amegakaryocytic thrombocytopenia.

There are many counts of this clonotype. This chain uses TRBV12-3 or TRBV12-4 with TRBJ1-2, with D tentatively TRBD1 (5 bases). There are 18 residues in the CDR3. Trimming removed 3 bases from V and 2 bases from J, with 22 bases in between. This chain's CDR3 is CASSFTPGRGGGNYGYTF. In DNA form, the CDR3 reads TGTGCCAGCAGTTTTACCCCGGGAAGGGGAGGAGGAAACTATGGCTACACCTTC.

This clonotype was observed at least ten times. The chain is built from TRBV29-1 and TRBJ2-1, with 8 bases matching TRBD2. CDR1 and CDR2 from the germline V gene are SQVTM and ANQGSEA. V was clipped by 4 bases and J by 9 bases; unmatched bases: 14. This CDR3 region has 15 residues. CDR3 sequence (DNA): TGCAGCGTTGCGCGAGCGGGAGCATCTTCAGGTGAGCAGTTCTTC. It specifies CSVARAGASSGEQFF.

Ten or more counts support this clonotype. This sequence joins TRBV24-1 and TRBJ2-1, with 11 bases fitting TRBD1. CDR1 KGHDR and CDR2 SFDVKD come from the germline V gene. This CDR3 comprises 19 residues. The junction had 13 bases not matched to a gene; V was cut back by 5 bases and J by 2 bases. CDR3 sequence: CATSGPLGTGGRAYNEQFF. CDR3 sequence (DNA): TGTGCCACCAGTGGTCCGCTCGGGACAGGGGGTAGGGCCTACAATGAGCAGTTCTTC.

Many counts were recorded for this clonotype. The chain combines TRBV19 with TRBJ1-5; TRBD1 is a possible D gene (5 bases). Trimming took 7 bases from V and 3 from J, leaving 13 bases between them. Germline V gene sequence: CDR1 LNHDA, CDR2 SQIVND (reference sequence). The CDR3 totals 14 residues. The CDR3 coding sequence is TGTGCCAGTACCTACCCGGGGACCAATCAGCCCCAGCATTTT. This codes for CASTYPGTNQPQHF.

This clonotype is medium-sized by share. The chain is built from TRBV5-8 and TRBJ1-5; tentatively, D is TRBD1 (6 bases). Germline V CDR1 and CDR2: SGHTS, YDEGEE. The CDR3 is made up of 15 amino acids. V gave up 2 bases and J gave up 0 bases, with 9 bases separating them. CDR3 nucleotides: TGTGCCAGCAGCTTTCAGGGGTATAGCAATCAGCCCCAGCATTTT. Translated: CASSFQGYSNQPQHF. The full variable domain, completed using reference TRBV5-8 and TRBJ1-5, is EAGVTQSPTHLIKTRGQQATLRCSPISGHTSVYWYQQALGLGLQFLLWYDEGEERNRGNFPPRFSGRQFPNYSSELNVNALELEDSALYLCASSFQGYSNQPQHFGDGTRLSIL.

In this sample, this clonotype turned up many times. The V and J genes are TRBV5-1 and TRBJ2-3; weak D call: TRBD2 (5 bases). The germline V gene encodes CDR1 SGHRS and CDR2 YFSETQ. V was cut by 0 bases and J by 3 bases, with 8 bases left in between. The CDR3 covers 14 residues. The CDR3 nucleotides read TGCGCCAGCAGCTTGGAGCTAGCTACAGATACGCAGTATTTT. Translation: CASSLELATDTQYF.

This clonotype was found many times. The chain links TRBV5-1 to TRBJ2-3; D perhaps matches TRBD1 (6 bases). The germline V and J ends were trimmed by 1 base and 0 bases, with 12 bases remaining between them. CDR1 and CDR2 (germline): SGHRS, YFSETQ. The CDR3 has 16 amino acids. Written as DNA, the CDR3 is TGCGCCAGCAGCTTGCCCAGGGGCCGAAGCACAGATACGCAGTATTTT. Protein sequence: CASSLPRGRSTDTQYF. The whole variable domain, filled in from reference TRBV5-1 and TRBJ2-3, reads KAGVTQTPRYLIKTRGQQVTLSCSPISGHRSVSWYQQTPGQGLQFLFEYFSETQRNKGNFPGRFSGRQFSNSRSEMNVSTLELGDSALYLCASSLPRGRSTDTQYFGPGTRLTVL.

This clonotype was counted ten times or more. V gene TRBV7-9 combines with J gene TRBJ1-1; D unresolved. V shed 2 bases and J shed 0 bases, with 4 bases lying between them. The CDR3 covers 13 residues. The V gene's germline CDR1 is SEHNR and CDR2 FQNEAQ (reference sequence). The CDR3 here is CASSLRMNTEAFF. CDR3 coding DNA: TGTGCCAGCAGCTTACGGATGAACACTGAAGCTTTCTTT. Based on the CDR3 plus reference TRBV7-9 and TRBJ1-1, the full variable domain is DTGVSQNPRHKITKRGQNVTFRCDPISEHNRLYWYRQTLGQGPEFLTYFQNEAQLEKSRLLSDRFSAERPKGSFSTLEIQRTEQGDSAMYLCASSLRMNTEAFFGQGTRLTVV.

V gene TRBV6-1 combines with J gene TRBJ2-3; 7 nucleotides line up with TRBD1. Per germline, CDR1 MNHNS and CDR2 SASEGT. V lost 6 bases to trimming and J lost 0 bases; unmatched junction nucleotides: 9. The CDR3 runs 16 residues. The CDR3 nucleotides read TGTGCCAGCAGAGATCCCGGGACAGCCAGCACAGATACGCAGTATTTT. This translates into CASRDPGTASTDTQYF.

This clonotype appeared many times. The rearrangement uses TRBV5-1 and TRBJ1-1, with D uncertain. CDR1 and CDR2 (germline): SGHRS, YFSETQ. The CDR3 runs 13 residues. V was cut by 2 bases and J by 7 bases, with 12 bases left in between. The CDR3 spells CASSLDGGLEAFF. The CDR3 region has the DNA TGCGCCAGCAGCTTAGACGGAGGTCTTGAAGCTTTCTTT.

This clonotype showed up many times. This chain uses TRBV2 with TRBJ1-2; 9 bases map to TRBD1. Germline lookup yields CDR1 SNHLY and CDR2 FYNNEI. Germline trimming cut 5 bases from V and 6 bases from J; bases unmatched to any gene: 13. The CDR3 loop spans 16 amino acids. The CDR3 here is CASSPLPGQGYHGYTF. DNA for the CDR3: TGTGCCAGCAGTCCTCTCCCGGGACAGGGATATCATGGCTACACCTTC. The full variable domain, in which reference TRBV2 and TRBJ1-2 provide the parts outside the CDR3, is EPEVTQTPSHQVTQMGQEVILRCVPISNHLYFYWYRQILGQKVEFLVSFYNNEISEKSEIFDDQFSVERPDGSNFTLKIRSTKLEDSAMYFCASSPLPGQGYHGYTFGSGTRLTVV.

This clonotype was seen only a few times. This chain uses TRBV5-1 with TRBJ2-7, with TRBD1 identical over 9 bases. Germline trimming cut 5 bases from V and 2 bases from J; bases unmatched to any gene: 8. The CDR3 consists of 15 residues. Per germline, CDR1 SGHRS and CDR2 YFSETQ. Here the CDR3 DNA reads TGCGCCAGCAGTCTGCACGGGACAGGGCCCTACGAGCAGTACTTC. Its protein product is CASSLHGTGPYEQYF.

This clonotype was counted at least ten times. The chain carries TRBV7-6 and TRBJ2-5; no reliable D call. The V gene lost 1 base and the J gene lost 7 bases, with 10 bases spanning the gap. This CDR3 has 13 residues. CDR1 and CDR2 from the germline V gene are SGHVS and FNYEAQ. The CDR3 DNA is TGTGCCAGCAGCTTAGACGTTTCCGGGACCCAGTACTTC. Its protein product is CASSLDVSGTQYF.

This clonotype was picked up many times. The chain has TRBV20-1 and TRBJ1-1; no firm D call. V was pared by 3 bases and J by 7 bases, with 21 bases between. This CDR3 region has 15 residues. Germline V gene lookup returns CDR1 DFQATT and CDR2 SNEGSKA (reference sequence). The CDR3 nucleotides are TGCAGTGCTAGTAGGCGGGGTCTCGGAGACGATGAAGCTTTCTTT. It yields the protein CSASRRGLGDDEAFF.

This clonotype came up many times. The V and J genes are TRBV5-5 and TRBJ2-3, with 8 nucleotides matching TRBD2. The junction had 16 bases not matched to a gene; V was cut back by 4 bases and J by 6 bases. The CDR3 has 17 amino acids. The V gene's germline CDR1 is SGHKS and CDR2 YYEKEE (reference sequence). CDR3 DNA: TGTGCCAGCAGCCCAGCCTCCTTAGCGGGAAGGACGGATACGCAGTATTTT. Residues: CASSPASLAGRTDTQYF.

This chain uses TRBV5-4 with TRBJ2-2; a weak D match, TRBD2 (6 bases). CDR1 is SGHNT, CDR2 YYREEE, per germline (reference sequence). V was shortened by 7 bases and J by 6 bases, with 16 bases between the two germline ends. This CDR3 has 14 amino acids. The CDR3 region is CASGPEEGPGELFF. CDR3 sequence (DNA): TGTGCCAGCGGCCCCGAGGAGGGCCCCGGGGAGCTGTTTTTT.

V is TRBV12-3 or TRBV12-4 and J is TRBJ1-1, with D tentatively TRBD1 (6 bases). V shed 7 bases and J shed 2 bases, with 26 bases lying between them. This CDR3 is 18 amino acids long. The chain's CDR3 is CASTPRTGGLFPNTEAFF. Written as DNA, the CDR3 is TGTGCCAGCACCCCCCGGACGGGGGGGCTCTTCCCTAACACTGAAGCTTTCTTT.

This clonotype was recorded many times. The chain is built from TRBV20-1 and TRBJ2-1; TRBD2 agrees at 14 bases. Losses at the gene ends were 6 bases for V and 6 bases for J; bases not matched to a gene: 7. Looked up from germline, CDR1 is DFQATT and CDR2 is SNEGSKA (reference sequence). This CDR3 region has 15 residues. CDR3 nucleotides: TGCAGTGCGGAACCAGGACTAGCGGGGGGCAATGAGCAGTTCTTC. Translation gives CSAEPGLAGGNEQFF.

This clonotype was counted at least ten times. This chain links TRBV5-1 with TRBJ1-3; D may be TRBD1 (6 bases). The CDR3 is made up of 16 amino acids. Germline-derived CDR1 and CDR2 are SGHRS and YFSETQ. V lost 4 bases to trimming and J lost 2 bases, with 16 bases between them. Here the CDR3 DNA reads TGCGCCAGCAGCCCCGGGGGGGGCAGAACTGGAAACACCATATATTTT. Its translation is CASSPGGGRTGNTIYF.

This clonotype was recorded many times. V is TRBV7-2 and J is TRBJ2-3; the match to TRBD2 covers 8 bases. The junction had 11 bases not matched to a gene; V was cut back by 8 bases and J by 1 base. This CDR3 contains 16 residues. Germline loops: CDR1 SGHTA, CDR2 FQGNSA. The CDR3 sequence is CASGPIAGLRTDTQYF. DNA for the CDR3: TGTGCCAGCGGACCCATAGCGGGATTGCGCACAGATACGCAGTATTTT.

The chain has TRBV14 and TRBJ2-7, with TRBD1 identical over 7 bases. CDR3 length: 16 residues. Trimming cost V 3 bases and J 2 bases; bases outside gene matches: 10. The germline V gene has CDR1 SGHDN and CDR2 FVKESK. CDR3 in amino acids: CASSHDMPGQTYEQYF. The CDR3 bases are TGTGCCAGCAGCCACGACATGCCGGGACAGACCTACGAGCAGTACTTC.

The sample holds many counts of this clonotype. This chain joins TRBV11-1 and TRBJ2-2; D unresolved. This CDR3 contains 14 residues. The V and J ends lost 4 bases and 0 bases respectively, with 6 bases between them. Germline CDR1 reads SGHAT; CDR2 reads FQDESV (reference sequence). CDR3 region: CASSSFANTGELFF. Written as DNA, the CDR3 is TGTGCCAGCAGCTCCTTTGCGAACACCGGGGAGCTGTTTTTT.

Ten or more counts support this clonotype. V usage is TRBV29-1 and J usage is TRBJ2-3; 7 nucleotides agree with TRBD2. The germline CDR1 and CDR2 sequences are SQVTM and ANQGSEA. V shed 3 bases and J 5 bases; nucleotides not matched to a gene: 20. This CDR3 spans 18 amino acids. The CDR3 DNA sequence: TGCAGCGTTGACGAGACCGAGTCCGCGGGAGAGGGTAGAGATACGCAGTATTTT. Translated: CSVDETESAGEGRDTQYF.

This clonotype has at least ten counts. The chain has TRBV15 and TRBJ1-2, with a weak D call TRBD1 (5 bases). Trimming stripped 1 base from V and 8 bases from J, with 8 bases between. The CDR3 has 12 amino acids. Per the germline V gene, CDR1 is LNHNV and CDR2 is YYDKDF (reference sequence). CDR3 DNA: TGTGCCACCAGCAGAGGGGGCGTCGGCTACACCTTC. The encoded protein is CATSRGGVGYTF.

This clonotype was seen ten or more times. The chain carries TRBV5-1 and TRBJ2-1; D not certain. This CDR3 comprises 16 residues. Germline V lookup: CDR1 SGHRS, CDR2 YFSETQ. V was clipped by 0 bases and J by 0 bases, with 10 bases between them. CDR3 sequence: CASSLVGISSYNEQFF. CDR3 nucleotides: TGCGCCAGCAGCTTGGTAGGGATCAGCTCCTACAATGAGCAGTTCTTC.

This sequence joins TRBV20-1 and TRBJ2-5, with D tentatively TRBD1 or TRBD2 (5 bases each). The V end was cut by 4 bases, the J end by 3 bases, with 15 bases between. The CDR3 spans 14 residues. The germline V gene has CDR1 DFQATT and CDR2 SNEGSKA (reference sequence). CDR3 DNA: TGCAGTGCTATCCCGGGGACGAAGAAAGAGACCCAGTACTTC. Translation gives CSAIPGTKKETQYF.

The sample holds many counts of this clonotype. The rearrangement uses TRBV7-9 and TRBJ1-1; D gene ambiguous. The germline CDR1 and CDR2 sequences are SEHNR and FQNEAQ (reference sequence). The CDR3 spans 12 residues. Trimming cost V 1 base and J 3 bases, with 3 bases left between them. The CDR3 sequence: CASSLGYTEAFF. CDR3 coding DNA: TGTGCCAGCAGCTTAGGATACACTGAAGCTTTCTTT. Based on the CDR3 plus reference TRBV7-9 and TRBJ1-1, the full variable domain is DTGVSQNPRHKITKRGQNVTFRCDPISEHNRLYWYRQTLGQGPEFLTYFQNEAQLEKSRLLSDRFSAERPKGSFSTLEIQRTEQGDSAMYLCASSLGYTEAFFGQGTRLTVV.

This clonotype was observed many times. This chain links TRBV7-2 with TRBJ2-3, with D unresolved. CDR3 length: 13 amino acids. The V gene lost 4 bases and the J gene lost 5 bases, with 10 bases spanning the gap. CDR1 is SGHTA, CDR2 FQGNSA, per germline. The CDR3 nucleotides are TGTGCCAGCAGCTCCCCATGGGGAGATACGCAGTATTTT. This gives the protein CASSSPWGDTQYF.

Ten or more counts support this clonotype. The genes are TRBV12-3 or TRBV12-4 and TRBJ1-2; D is uncertain. The CDR3 totals 14 residues. Trimming shortened V by 2 bases and J by 4 bases, and 11 bases separated the two germline ends. This CDR3 is CASSLIPLIYGYTF. CDR3 in DNA: TGTGCCAGCAGTTTAATCCCCCTCATCTATGGCTACACCTTC.

This clonotype was seen at least ten times. This sequence joins TRBV4-3 and TRBJ1-6; D not resolved. Trimming cost V 3 bases and J 9 bases, with 12 bases left between them. This CDR3 comprises 14 residues. Germline V gene lookup returns CDR1 LGHNA and CDR2 YSLEER. The DNA of the CDR3 is TGCGCCAGCAGCCATCGGGTAGCGGGTTCACCCCTCCACTTT. This encodes CASSHRVAGSPLHF.